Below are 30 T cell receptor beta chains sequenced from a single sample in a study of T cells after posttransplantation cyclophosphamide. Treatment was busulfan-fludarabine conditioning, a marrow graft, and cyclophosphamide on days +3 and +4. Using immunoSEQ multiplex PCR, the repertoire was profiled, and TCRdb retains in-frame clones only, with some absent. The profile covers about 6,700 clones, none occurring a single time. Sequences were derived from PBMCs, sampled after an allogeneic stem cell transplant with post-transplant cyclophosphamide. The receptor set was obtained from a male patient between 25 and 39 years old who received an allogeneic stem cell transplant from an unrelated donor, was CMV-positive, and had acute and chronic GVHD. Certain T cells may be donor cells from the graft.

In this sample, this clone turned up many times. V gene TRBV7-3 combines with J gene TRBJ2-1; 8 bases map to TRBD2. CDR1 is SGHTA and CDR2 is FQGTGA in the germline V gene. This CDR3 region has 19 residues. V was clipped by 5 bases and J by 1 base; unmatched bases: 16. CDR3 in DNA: TGTGCCAGCAGCCTAGGGCCGGGACTAGGAGGGGATTCCTACAATGAGCAGTTCTTC. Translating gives CASSLGPGLGGDSYNEQFF.

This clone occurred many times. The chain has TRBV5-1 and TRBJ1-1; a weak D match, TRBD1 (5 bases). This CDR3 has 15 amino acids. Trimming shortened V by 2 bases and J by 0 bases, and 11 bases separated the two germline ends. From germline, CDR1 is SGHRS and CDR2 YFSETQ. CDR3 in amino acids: CASSFGAGMNTEAFF. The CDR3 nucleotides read TGCGCCAGCAGCTTCGGCGCAGGGATGAACACTGAAGCTTTCTTT.

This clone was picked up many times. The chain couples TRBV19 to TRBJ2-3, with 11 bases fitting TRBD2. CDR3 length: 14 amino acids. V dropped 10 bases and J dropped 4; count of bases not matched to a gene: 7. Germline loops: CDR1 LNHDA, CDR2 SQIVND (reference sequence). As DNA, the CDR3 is TGTGCCACAACTAGCGGGGGTGCGGCAGATACGCAGTATTTT. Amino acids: CATTSGGAADTQYF.

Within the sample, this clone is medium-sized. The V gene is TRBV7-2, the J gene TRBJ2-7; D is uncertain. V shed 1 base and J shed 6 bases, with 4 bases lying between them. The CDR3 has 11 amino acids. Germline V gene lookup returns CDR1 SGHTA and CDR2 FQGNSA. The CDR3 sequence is CASSLGLEQYF. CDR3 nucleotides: TGTGCCAGCAGCTTAGGGCTCGAGCAGTACTTC. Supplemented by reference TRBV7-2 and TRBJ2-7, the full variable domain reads GAGVSQSPSNKVTEKGKDVELRCDPISGHTALYWYRQSLGQGLEFLIYFQGNSAPDKSGLPSDRFSAERTGGSVSTLTIQRTQQEDSAVYLCASSLGLEQYFGPGTRLTVT.

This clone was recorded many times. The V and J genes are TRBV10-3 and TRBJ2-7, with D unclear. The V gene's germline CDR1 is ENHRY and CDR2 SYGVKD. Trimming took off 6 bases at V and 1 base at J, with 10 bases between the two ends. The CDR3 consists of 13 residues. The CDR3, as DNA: TGTGCCATCAGCCCCTCTAATTCCTACGAGCAGTACTTC. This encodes CAISPSNSYEQYF.

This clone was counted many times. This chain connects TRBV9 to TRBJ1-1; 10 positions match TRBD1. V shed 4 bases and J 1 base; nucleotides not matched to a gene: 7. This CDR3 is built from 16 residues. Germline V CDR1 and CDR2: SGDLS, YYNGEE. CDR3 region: CASSPRDRGGNTEAFF. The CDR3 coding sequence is TGTGCCAGCAGCCCGAGGGACAGGGGAGGGAACACTGAAGCTTTCTTT.

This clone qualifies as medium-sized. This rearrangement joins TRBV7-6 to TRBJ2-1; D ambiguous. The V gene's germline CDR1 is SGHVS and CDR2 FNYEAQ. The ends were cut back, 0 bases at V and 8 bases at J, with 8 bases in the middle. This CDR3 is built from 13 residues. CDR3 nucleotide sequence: TGTGCCAGCAGCTTAGCGCCTAACCATGAGCAGTTCTTC. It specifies CASSLAPNHEQFF.

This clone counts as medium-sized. CDR3 nucleotide sequence: TGTGCCAGCAGCTTGAGACTAGGGACAGGGGACGTTAGCTACGAGCAGTACTTC. This sequence encodes CASSLRLGTGDVSYEQYF. The V call is TRBV5-5, the J call TRBJ2-7, with TRBD1 matching over 10 bases. The V gene end was trimmed by 1 base and the J gene end by 3 bases; junction bases not matched to a gene: 13. The CDR3 runs to 18 residues. Germline CDR1 and CDR2: SGHKS and YYEKEE (reference sequence).

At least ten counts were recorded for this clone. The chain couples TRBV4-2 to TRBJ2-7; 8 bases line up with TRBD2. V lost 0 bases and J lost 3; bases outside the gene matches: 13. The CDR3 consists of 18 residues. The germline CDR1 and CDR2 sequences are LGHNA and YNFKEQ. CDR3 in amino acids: CASSQDLSGGLRFYEQYF. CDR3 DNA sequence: TGTGCCAGCAGCCAAGATCTGTCGGGAGGGCTGCGATTCTACGAGCAGTACTTC.

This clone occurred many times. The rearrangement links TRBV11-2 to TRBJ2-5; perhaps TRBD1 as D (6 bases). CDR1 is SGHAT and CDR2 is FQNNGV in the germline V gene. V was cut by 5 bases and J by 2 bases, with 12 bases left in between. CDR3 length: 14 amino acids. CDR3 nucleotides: TGTGCCAGCAGCCGACTTGACAGGCAAGAGACCCAGTACTTC. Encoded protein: CASSRLDRQETQYF.

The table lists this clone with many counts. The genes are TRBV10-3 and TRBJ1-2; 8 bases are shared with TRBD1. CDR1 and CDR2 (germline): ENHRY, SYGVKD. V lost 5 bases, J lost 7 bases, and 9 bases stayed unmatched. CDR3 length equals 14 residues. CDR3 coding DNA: TGTGCCATCAGTCAGGGACAGGCTCGAGGTGGCTACACCTTC. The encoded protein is CAISQGQARGGYTF.

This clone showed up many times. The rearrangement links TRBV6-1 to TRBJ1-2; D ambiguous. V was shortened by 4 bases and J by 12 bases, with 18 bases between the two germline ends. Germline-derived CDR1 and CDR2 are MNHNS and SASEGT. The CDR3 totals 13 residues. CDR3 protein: CASSVGHNSDHTF. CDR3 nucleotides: TGTGCCAGCAGTGTGGGCCACAATTCGGATCACACCTTC.

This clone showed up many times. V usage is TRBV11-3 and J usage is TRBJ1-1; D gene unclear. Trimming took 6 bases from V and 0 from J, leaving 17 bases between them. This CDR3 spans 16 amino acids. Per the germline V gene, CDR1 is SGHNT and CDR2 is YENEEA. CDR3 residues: CASSPDFAGMNTEAFF. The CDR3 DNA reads TGTGCCAGCAGTCCAGACTTTGCGGGGATGAACACTGAAGCTTTCTTT.

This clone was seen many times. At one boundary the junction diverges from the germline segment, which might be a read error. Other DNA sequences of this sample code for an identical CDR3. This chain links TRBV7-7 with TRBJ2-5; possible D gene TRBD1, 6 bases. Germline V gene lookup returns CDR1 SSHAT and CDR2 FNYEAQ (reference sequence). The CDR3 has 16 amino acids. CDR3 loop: CASSSWQGQGRETQYF. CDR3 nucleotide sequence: TGTGCTAGCAGCTCCTGGCAGGGGCAGGGACGAGAGACCCAGTACTTC.

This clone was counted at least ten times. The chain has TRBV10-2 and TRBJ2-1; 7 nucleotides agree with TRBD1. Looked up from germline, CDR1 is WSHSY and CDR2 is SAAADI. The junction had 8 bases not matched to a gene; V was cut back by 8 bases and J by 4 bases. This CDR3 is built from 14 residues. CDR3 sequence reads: CASCPQGVYNEQFF. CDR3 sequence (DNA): TGCGCCAGCTGCCCGCAGGGGGTATACAATGAGCAGTTCTTC.

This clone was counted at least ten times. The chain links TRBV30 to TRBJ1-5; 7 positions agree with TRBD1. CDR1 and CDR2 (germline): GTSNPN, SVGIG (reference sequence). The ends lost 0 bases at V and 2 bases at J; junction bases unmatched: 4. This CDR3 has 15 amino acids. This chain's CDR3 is CAWSVQGDGNQPQHF. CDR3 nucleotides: TGTGCCTGGAGTGTTCAGGGGGACGGCAATCAGCCCCAGCATTTT.

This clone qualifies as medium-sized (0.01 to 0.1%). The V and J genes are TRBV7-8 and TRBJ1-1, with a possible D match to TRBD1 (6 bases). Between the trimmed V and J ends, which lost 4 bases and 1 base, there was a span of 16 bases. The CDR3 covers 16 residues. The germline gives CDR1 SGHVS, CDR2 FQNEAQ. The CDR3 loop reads CASSSLGLGANTEAFF. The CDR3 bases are TGTGCCAGCAGCTCCCTAGGTCTGGGGGCGAACACTGAAGCTTTCTTT.

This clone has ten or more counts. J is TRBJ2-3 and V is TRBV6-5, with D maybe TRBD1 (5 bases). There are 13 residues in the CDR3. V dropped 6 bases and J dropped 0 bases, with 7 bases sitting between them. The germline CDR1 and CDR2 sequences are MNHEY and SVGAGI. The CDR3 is CASRAGSTDTQYF. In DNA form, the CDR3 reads TGTGCCAGCAGGGCAGGGAGCACAGATACGCAGTATTTT.

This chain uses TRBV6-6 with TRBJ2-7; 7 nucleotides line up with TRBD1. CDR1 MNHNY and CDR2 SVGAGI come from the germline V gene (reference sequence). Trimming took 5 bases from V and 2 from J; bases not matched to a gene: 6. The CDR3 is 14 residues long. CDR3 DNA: TGTGCCAGCAGTCAAGGACAGGCAACCTACGAGCAGTACTTC. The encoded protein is CASSQGQATYEQYF.

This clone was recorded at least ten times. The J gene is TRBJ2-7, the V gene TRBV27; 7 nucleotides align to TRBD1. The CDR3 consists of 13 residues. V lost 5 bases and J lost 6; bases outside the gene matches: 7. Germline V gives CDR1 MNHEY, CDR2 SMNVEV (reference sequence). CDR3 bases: TGTGCCAGCAGTACCCGACAGGGTGGCGAGCAGTACTTC. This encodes CASSTRQGGEQYF.

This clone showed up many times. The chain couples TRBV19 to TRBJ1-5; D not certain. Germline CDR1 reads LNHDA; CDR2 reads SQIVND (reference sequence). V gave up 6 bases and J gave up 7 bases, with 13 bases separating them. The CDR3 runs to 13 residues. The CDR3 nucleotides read TGTGCCAGTAGCCCGGGTAAGAAACAGCCCCAGCATTTT. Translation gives CASSPGKKQPQHF.

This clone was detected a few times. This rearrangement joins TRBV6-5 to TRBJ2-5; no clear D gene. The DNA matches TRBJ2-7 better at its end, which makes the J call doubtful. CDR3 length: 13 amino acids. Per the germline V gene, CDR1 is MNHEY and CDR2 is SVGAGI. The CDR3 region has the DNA TGTGCCAGCAGAAGCCCCCAGGACTACGAGCAGTACTTC. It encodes CASRSPQDYEQYF.

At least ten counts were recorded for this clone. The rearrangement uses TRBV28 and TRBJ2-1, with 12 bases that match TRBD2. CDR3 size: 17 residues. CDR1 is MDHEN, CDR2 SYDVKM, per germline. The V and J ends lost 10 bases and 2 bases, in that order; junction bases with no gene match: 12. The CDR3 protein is CATSGLAGLFTYNEQFF. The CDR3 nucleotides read TGTGCCACCTCTGGACTAGCGGGATTATTCACCTACAATGAGCAGTTCTTC.

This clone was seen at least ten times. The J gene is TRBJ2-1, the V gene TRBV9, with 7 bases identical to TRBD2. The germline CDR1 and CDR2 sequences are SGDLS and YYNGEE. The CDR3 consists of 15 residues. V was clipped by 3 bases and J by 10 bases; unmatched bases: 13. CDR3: CASSAGHGEAGEQFF. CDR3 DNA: TGTGCCAGCAGCGCGGGTCACGGGGAAGCGGGGGAGCAGTTCTTC. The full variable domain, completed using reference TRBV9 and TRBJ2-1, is DSGVTQTPKHLITATGQRVTLRCSPRSGDLSVYWYQQSLDQGLQFLIQYYNGEERAKGNILERFSAQQFPDLHSELNLSSLELGDSALYFCASSAGHGEAGEQFFGPGTRLTVL.

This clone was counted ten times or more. The CDR3 nucleotides are TGTGCCAGCAGTTACTCGGAGACCTCAGACGAGCAGTACTTC. Translating gives CASSYSETSDEQYF. The rearrangement links TRBV6-6 to TRBJ2-7; no definite D call. The CDR3 has 14 residues. The ends were cut back, 0 bases at V and 5 bases at J, with 11 bases in the middle. Germline values: CDR1 MNHNY, CDR2 SVGAGI (reference sequence).

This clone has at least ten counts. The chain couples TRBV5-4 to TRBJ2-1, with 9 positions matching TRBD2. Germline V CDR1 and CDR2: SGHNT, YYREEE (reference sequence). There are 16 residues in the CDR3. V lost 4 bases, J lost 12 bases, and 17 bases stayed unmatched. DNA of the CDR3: TGTGCCAGCAGCCCAGGGACTAGCCTAACTTTGAGTAGGCAGTTCTTC. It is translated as CASSPGTSLTLSRQFF.

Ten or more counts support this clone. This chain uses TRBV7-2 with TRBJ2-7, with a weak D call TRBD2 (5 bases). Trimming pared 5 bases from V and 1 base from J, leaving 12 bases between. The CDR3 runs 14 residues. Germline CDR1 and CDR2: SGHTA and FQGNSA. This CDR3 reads CASSPRTGSYEQYF. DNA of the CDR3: TGTGCCAGCAGCCCCCGGACGGGATCCTACGAGCAGTACTTC. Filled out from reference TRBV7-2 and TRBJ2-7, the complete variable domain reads GAGVSQSPSNKVTEKGKDVELRCDPISGHTALYWYRQSLGQGLEFLIYFQGNSAPDKSGLPSDRFSAERTGGSVSTLTIQRTQQEDSAVYLCASSPRTGSYEQYFGPGTRLTVT.

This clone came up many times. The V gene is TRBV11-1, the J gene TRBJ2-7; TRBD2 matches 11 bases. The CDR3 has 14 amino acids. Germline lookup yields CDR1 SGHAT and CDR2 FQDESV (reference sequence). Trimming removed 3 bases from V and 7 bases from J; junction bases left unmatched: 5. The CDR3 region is CASSFYSSGREQYF. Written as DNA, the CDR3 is TGTGCCAGCAGCTTTTATTCTAGCGGGAGGGAGCAGTACTTC.

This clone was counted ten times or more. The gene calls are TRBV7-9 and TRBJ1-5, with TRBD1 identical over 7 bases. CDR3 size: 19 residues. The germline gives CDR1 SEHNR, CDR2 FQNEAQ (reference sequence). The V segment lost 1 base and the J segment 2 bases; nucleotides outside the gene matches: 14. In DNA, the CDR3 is TGTGCCAGCAGCTTAGGAATAGGGGGCGAAGTGAGTGGCAATCAGCCCCAGCATTTT. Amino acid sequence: CASSLGIGGEVSGNQPQHF.

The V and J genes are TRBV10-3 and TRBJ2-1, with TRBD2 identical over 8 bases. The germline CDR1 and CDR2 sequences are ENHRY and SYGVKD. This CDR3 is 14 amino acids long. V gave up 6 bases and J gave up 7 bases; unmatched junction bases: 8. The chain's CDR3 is CAIRGDGGDNEQFF. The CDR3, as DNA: TGTGCCATCAGAGGGGACGGGGGGGATAATGAGCAGTTCTTC.